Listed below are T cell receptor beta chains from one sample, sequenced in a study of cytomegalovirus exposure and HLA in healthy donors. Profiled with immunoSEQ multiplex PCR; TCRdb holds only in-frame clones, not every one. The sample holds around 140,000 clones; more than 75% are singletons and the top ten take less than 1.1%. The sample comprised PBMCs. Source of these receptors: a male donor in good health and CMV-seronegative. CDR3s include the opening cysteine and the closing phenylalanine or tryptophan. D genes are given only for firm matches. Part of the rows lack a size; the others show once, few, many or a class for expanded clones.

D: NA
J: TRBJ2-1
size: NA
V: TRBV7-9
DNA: TGTGCCAGCAGCCCAGTCGGCGGGGATGAGCAGTTCTTC
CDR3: CASSPVGGDEQFF

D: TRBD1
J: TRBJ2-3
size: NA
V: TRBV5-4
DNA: TGTGCCAGCAGCTTGGGTGTGACAGGGGGTACAGATACGCAGTATTTT
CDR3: CASSLGVTGGTDTQYF

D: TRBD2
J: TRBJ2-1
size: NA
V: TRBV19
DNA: TGTGCCAGTAGTACCCACTCCGGGGGGAATGAGCAGTTCTTC
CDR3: CASSTHSGGNEQFF

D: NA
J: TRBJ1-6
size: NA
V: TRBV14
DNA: TGTGCCAGCAGCCAAGACGAACAGGGCTATTGGGCCCTCCACTTT
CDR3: CASSQDEQGYWALHF

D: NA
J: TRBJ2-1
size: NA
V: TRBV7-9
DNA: TGTGCCAGCAGCTTAGGCACGGGTGAGCAGTTCTTC
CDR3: CASSLGTGEQFF

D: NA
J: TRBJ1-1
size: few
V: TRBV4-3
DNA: TGCGCCAGCAGCCAGTCAAGTTATCAGGGCACTGAAGCTTTCTTT
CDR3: CASSQSSYQGTEAFF

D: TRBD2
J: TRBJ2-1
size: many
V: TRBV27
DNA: TGTGCCAGCAGTTCCCAAGCGGGGGGGCTATTCAATGAGCAGTTCTTC
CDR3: CASSSQAGGLFNEQFF

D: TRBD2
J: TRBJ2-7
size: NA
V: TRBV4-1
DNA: TGCGCCAGCAGCGAAGGACCCTCTAGCGGACTCTCCTACGAGCAGTACTTC
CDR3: CASSEGPSSGLSYEQYF

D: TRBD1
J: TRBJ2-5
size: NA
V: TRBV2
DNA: TGTGCCAGCAGTGGGACAGGGCAGTACTTC
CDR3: CASSGTGQYF

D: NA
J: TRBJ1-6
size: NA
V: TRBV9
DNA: TGTGCCAGCAGCGAGCGTGATTCACCCCTCCACTTT
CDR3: CASSERDSPLHF

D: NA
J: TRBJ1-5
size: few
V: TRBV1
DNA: TGCACCAGCAGCCAAGATGGGGACAGATTCAATCAGCCCCAGCATTTT
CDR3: CTSSQDGDRFNQPQHF

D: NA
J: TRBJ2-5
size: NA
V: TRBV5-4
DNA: TGTGCCAGCAGCGCCAGGGGGAGGGAGACCCAGTACTTC
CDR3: CASSARGRETQYF

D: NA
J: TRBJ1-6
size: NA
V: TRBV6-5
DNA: TGTGCCGTGGGGAGCTCCTATAATTCACCCCTCCACTTT
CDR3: CAVGSSYNSPLHF

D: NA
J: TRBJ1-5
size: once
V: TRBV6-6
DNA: TGTGCCAGCAGTTACTCGGGAGGACTAGATCAGCCCCAGCATTTT
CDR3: CASSYSGGLDQPQHF

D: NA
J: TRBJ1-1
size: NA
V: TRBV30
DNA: TGTGCCTGGAGTGTAGCCGGTGAAGCTTTCTTT
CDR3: CAWSVAGEAFF

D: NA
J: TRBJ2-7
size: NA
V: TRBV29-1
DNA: TGCAGCGTTGAAGGTCGCAGGGGCATCTCCTACGAGCAGTACTTC
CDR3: CSVEGRRGISYEQYF

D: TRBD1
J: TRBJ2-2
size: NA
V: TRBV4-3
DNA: TGCGCCAGCAGCTCGGACAGGGACACCGGGGAGCTGTTTTTT
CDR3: CASSSDRDTGELFF

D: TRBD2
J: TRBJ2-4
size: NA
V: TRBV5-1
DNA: TGCGCCAGCAGCTTGGCCGGGAGGGCACTTGGTGGGGCCAAAAACATTCAGTACTTC
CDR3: CASSLAGRALGGAKNIQYF

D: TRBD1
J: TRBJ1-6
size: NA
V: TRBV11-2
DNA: TGTGCCAGCAGCTTAGATTACCGACAGGGGGCGAAGAATTCACCCCTCCACTTT
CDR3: CASSLDYRQGAKNSPLHF

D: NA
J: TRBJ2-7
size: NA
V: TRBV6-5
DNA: TGTGCCAGCAGTTACGGACTCCCGAACCGCTACGAGCAGTACTTC
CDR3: CASSYGLPNRYEQYF

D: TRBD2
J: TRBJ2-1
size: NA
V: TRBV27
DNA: TGTGCCAGCAGTTTGGGGCTAGCGGGGGACAATGAGCAGTTCTTC
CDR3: CASSLGLAGDNEQFF

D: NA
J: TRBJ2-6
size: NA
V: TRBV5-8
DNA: TGTGCCAGCAGCTATCTGCAGGGGCGAGGCTCTGGGGCCAACGTCCTGACTTTC
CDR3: CASSYLQGRGSGANVLTF

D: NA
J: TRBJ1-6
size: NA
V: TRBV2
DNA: TGTGCCAGCAGTGAAGTCAGGGGTGGATCACCCCTCCACTTT
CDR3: CASSEVRGGSPLHF

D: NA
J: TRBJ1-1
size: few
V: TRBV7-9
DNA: TGTGCCAGCAGCTCAGGGGATTGGAACACTGAAGCTTTCTTT
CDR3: CASSSGDWNTEAFF

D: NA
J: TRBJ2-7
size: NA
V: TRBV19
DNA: TGTGCCAGTAGTACAGGGTGGGTCTCCTACGAGCAGTACTTC
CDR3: CASSTGWVSYEQYF